One and the same sample provided the 7 T cell receptor beta chains below, sequenced in a study of T cells in Graves' hyperthyroidism and ophthalmopathy. Amplification of TCR beta CDR3 regions used RNA as the template. An initial round of RT-PCR targeting the TCR CDR3 relied on the HTBI primer set. TCRdb processed the multiplex PCR reads anew with MiXCR; each CDR3 protein has one entry. Of around 600,000 distinct CDR3 sequences in the sample, 12% to 15% were seen once. The sample consisted of blood. All receptors derive from a woman between 18 and 29 years old with Graves' ophthalmopathy.

This clonotype was detected many times. The genes are TRBV12-3 or TRBV12-4 and TRBJ1-6; 9 nucleotides line up with TRBD1. With 6 bases clipped from V and 9 bases from J, the junction kept 3 bases outside the gene matches. There are 13 residues in the CDR3. The DNA for the CDR3 is TGTGCCAGCAGGGACAGGGGTTCTTCACCCCTCCACTTT. Translated: CASRDRGSSPLHF.

This clonotype has a handful of counts. The rearrangement links TRBV18 to TRBJ2-1; D is uncertain. Trimming pared 2 bases from V and 7 bases from J, leaving 18 bases between. The CDR3 runs to 16 residues. Germline CDR1 reads KGHSH; CDR2 reads LQKENI. The CDR3 DNA reads as TGTGCCAGCTCACCAAGGGCGGACCCATTAGGGAATGAGCAGTTCTTC. As protein: CASSPRADPLGNEQFF.

The chain has TRBV10-2 and TRBJ1-4, with no clear D. CDR3 length: 15 amino acids. Per germline, CDR1 WSHSY and CDR2 SAAADI. Between the trimmed V and J ends, which lost 6 bases and 8 bases, there was a span of 19 bases. This CDR3 reads CASSEDFRVGEKLFF. CDR3 sequence (DNA): TGCGCCAGCAGCGAAGACTTCCGGGTAGGCGAAAAACTGTTTTTT.

This clonotype has a count of ten or more. V usage is TRBV19 and J usage is TRBJ1-1; D might be TRBD1 (5 bases). Trimming shortened V by 5 bases and J by 0 bases, and 10 bases separated the two germline ends. The CDR3 has 14 amino acids. Per germline, CDR1 LNHDA and CDR2 SQIVND (reference sequence). CDR3 nucleotide sequence: TGTGCCAGTAGTTCGGGACCGTTGAACACTGAAGCTTTCTTT. Protein product: CASSSGPLNTEAFF.

This clonotype was found many times. V usage is TRBV7-9 and J usage is TRBJ2-5; 9 bases fit TRBD1. Trimming removed 4 bases from V and 3 bases from J; junction bases left unmatched: 9. The CDR3 consists of 16 residues. Germline values: CDR1 SEHNR, CDR2 FQNEAQ (reference sequence). The CDR3 DNA reads as TGTGCCAGCAGCTCGCCGACCCGGGACAGGGAAGAGACCCAGTACTTC. Translated: CASSSPTRDREETQYF. Complete variable domain (other parts from reference TRBV7-9 and TRBJ2-5): DTGVSQNPRHKITKRGQNVTFRCDPISEHNRLYWYRQTLGQGPEFLTYFQNEAQLEKSRLLSDRFSAERPKGSFSTLEIQRTEQGDSAMYLCASSSPTRDREETQYFGPGTRLLVL.

To note about this clonotype: Since a much larger clone is just one base distant, this may be a read error. The rearrangement links TRBV20-1 to TRBJ2-3; 14 nucleotides match TRBD2. The germline V gene has CDR1 DFQATT and CDR2 SNEGSKA (reference sequence). Trimming cost V 1 base and J 2 bases; bases outside gene matches: 2. The CDR3 is made up of 16 amino acids. The CDR3 region is CSARGGLAGVTDTQYF. CDR3 bases: TGCAGTGCTAGAGGGGGACTAGCGGGGGTCACAGATACGCAGTATTTT.

V gene TRBV7-2 combines with J gene TRBJ1-5; 8 nucleotides align to TRBD1. The CDR3 sequence is 16 residues long. Per germline, CDR1 SGHTA and CDR2 FQGNSA. The junction had 17 bases not matched to a gene; V was cut back by 1 base and J by 15 bases. The CDR3 DNA follows: TGTGCCAGCAGCTTAGGCGGGACAGGCGCCTCGGAGGGCCGGCATTTT. It specifies CASSLGGTGASEGRHF.